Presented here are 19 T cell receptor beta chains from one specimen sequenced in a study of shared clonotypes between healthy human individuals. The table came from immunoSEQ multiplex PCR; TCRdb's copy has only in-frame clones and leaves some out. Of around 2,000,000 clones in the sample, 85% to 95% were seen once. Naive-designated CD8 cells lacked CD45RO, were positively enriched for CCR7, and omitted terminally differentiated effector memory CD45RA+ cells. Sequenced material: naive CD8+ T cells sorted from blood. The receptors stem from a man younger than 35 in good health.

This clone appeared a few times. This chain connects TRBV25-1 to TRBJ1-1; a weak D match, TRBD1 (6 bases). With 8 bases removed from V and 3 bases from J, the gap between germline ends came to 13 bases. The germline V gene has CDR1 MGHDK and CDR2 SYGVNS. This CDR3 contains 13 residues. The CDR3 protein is CASGTQVDTEAFF. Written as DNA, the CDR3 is TGTGCCAGCGGGACACAGGTTGACACTGAAGCTTTCTTT.

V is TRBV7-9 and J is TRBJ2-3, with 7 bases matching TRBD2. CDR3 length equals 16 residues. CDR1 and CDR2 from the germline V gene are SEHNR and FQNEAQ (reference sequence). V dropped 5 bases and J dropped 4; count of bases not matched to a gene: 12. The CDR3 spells CASSPRDGLVADTQYF. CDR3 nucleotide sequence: TGTGCCAGCAGCCCTCGTGATGGACTAGTCGCAGATACGCAGTATTTT.

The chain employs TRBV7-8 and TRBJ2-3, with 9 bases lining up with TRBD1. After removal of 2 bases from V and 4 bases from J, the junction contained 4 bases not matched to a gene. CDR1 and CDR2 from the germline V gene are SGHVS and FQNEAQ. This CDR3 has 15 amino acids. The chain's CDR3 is CASSLSTGGPDTQYF. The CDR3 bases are TGTGCCAGCAGCTTAAGTACAGGGGGCCCAGATACGCAGTATTTT. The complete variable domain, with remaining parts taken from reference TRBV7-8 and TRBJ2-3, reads GAGVSQSPRYKVAKRGQDVALRCDPISGHVSLFWYQQALGQGPEFLTYFQNEAQLDKSGLPSDRFFAERPEGSVSTLKIQRTQQEDSAVYLCASSLSTGGPDTQYFGPGTRLTVL.

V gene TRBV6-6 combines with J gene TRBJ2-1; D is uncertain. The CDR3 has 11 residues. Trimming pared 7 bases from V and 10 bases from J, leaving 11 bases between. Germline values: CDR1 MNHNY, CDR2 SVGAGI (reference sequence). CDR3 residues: CASTLTEEQFF. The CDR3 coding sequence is TGTGCCAGCACCCTGACGGAGGAGCAGTTCTTC.

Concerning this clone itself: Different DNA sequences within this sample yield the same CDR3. Here the CDR3 reads CAWSVLGYEQYF. The CDR3 coding sequence is TGTGCCTGGAGTGTACTAGGCTACGAGCAGTACTTC. The chain employs TRBV30 and TRBJ2-7; the D gene is possibly TRBD2 (5 bases). Trimming stripped 0 bases from V and 3 bases from J, with 6 bases between. Germline V gene data show CDR1 as GTSNPN and CDR2 as SVGIG (reference sequence). The length of the CDR3 is 12 residues.

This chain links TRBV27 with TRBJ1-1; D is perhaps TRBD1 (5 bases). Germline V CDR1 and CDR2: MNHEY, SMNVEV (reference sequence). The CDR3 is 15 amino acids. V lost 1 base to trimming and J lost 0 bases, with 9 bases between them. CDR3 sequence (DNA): TGTGCCAGCAGTTTATATCCAGGGCTGAACACTGAAGCTTTCTTT. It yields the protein CASSLYPGLNTEAFF.

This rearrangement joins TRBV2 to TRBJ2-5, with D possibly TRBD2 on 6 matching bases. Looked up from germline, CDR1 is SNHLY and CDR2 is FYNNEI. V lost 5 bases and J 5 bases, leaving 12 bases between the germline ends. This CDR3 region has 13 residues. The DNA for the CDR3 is TGTGCCAGCAGTCCGGGGGACGCGGAGACCCAGTACTTC. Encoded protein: CASSPGDAETQYF. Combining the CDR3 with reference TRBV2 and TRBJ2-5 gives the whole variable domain EPEVTQTPSHQVTQMGQEVILRCVPISNHLYFYWYRQILGQKVEFLVSFYNNEISEKSEIFDDQFSVERPDGSNFTLKIRSTKLEDSAMYFCASSPGDAETQYFGPGTRLLVL.

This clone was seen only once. CDR3 bases: TGTGCCAGCAGCTTCGGGACGCGGGGGCTTTACAATGAGCAGTTCTTC. Protein: CASSFGTRGLYNEQFF. The chain has TRBV11-2 and TRBJ2-1; D possibly corresponds to TRBD2 (7 bases). V lost 3 bases to trimming and J lost 4 bases, with 16 bases between them. This CDR3 is 16 amino acids long. Germline assignment: CDR1 SGHAT and CDR2 FQNNGV. Looking up the rest from reference TRBV11-2 and TRBJ2-1 gives the full variable domain: EAGVAQSPRYKIIEKRQSVAFWCNPISGHATLYWYQQILGQGPKLLIQFQNNGVVDDSQLPKDRFSAERLKGVDSTLKIQPAKLEDSAVYLCASSFGTRGLYNEQFFGPGTRLTVL.

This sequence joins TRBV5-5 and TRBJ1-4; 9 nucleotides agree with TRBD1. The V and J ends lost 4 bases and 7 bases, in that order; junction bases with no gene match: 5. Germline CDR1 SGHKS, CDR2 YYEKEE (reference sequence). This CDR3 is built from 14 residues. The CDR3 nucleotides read TGTGCCAGCAGCCCCGGGACAGGGCTTGAAAAACTGTTTTTT. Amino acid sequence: CASSPGTGLEKLFF.

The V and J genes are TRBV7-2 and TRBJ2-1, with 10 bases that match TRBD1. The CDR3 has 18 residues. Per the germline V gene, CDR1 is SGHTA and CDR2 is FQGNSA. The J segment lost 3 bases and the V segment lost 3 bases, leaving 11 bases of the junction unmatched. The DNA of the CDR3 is TGTGCCAGCAGCTTTTTCTACACCGGGACAGGGGACTACAATGAGCAGTTCTTC. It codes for CASSFFYTGTGDYNEQFF.

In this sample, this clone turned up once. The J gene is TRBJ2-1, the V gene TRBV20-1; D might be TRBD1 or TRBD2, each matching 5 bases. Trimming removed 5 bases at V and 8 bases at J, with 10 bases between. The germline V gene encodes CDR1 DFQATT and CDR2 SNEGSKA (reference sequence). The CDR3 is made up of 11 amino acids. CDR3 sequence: CSAGHGDEQFF. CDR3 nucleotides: TGCAGTGCTGGACACGGGGATGAGCAGTTCTTC.

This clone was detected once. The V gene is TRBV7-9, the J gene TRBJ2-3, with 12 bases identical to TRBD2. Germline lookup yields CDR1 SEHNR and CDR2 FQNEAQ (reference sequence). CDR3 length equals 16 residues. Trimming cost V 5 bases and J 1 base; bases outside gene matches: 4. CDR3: CASSMRLAGGTDTQYF. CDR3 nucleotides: TGTGCCAGCAGCATGAGACTAGCGGGAGGCACAGATACGCAGTATTTT.

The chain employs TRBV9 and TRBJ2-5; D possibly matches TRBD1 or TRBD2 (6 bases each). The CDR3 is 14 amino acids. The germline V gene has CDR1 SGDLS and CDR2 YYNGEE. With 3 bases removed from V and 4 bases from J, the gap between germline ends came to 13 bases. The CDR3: CASSGRRGPETQYF. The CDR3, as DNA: TGTGCCAGCAGCGGACGCCGGGGGCCAGAGACCCAGTACTTC.

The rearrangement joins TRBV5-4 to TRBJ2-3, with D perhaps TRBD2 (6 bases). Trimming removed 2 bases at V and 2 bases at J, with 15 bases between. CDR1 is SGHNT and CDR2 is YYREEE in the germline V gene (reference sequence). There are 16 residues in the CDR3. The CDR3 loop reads CASSFGGFGNTDTQYF. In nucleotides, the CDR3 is TGTGCCAGCAGCTTCGGGGGTTTTGGGAACACAGATACGCAGTATTTT.

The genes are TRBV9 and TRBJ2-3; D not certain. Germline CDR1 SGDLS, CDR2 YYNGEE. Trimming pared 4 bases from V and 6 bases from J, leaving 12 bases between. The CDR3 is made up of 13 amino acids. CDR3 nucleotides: TGTGCCAGCAGCCCTTTTTCTGGGGATACGCAGTATTTT. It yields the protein CASSPFSGDTQYF.

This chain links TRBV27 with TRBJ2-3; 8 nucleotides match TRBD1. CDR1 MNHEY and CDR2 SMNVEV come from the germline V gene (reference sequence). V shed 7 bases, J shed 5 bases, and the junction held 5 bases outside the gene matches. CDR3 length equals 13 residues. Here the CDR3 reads CASIGQGLDTQYF. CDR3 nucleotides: TGTGCCAGCATCGGACAGGGTCTAGATACGCAGTATTTT.

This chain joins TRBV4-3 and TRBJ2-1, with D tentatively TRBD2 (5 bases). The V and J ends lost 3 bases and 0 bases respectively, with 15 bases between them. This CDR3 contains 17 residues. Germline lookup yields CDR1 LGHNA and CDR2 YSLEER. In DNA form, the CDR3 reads TGCGCCAGCAGCCAGCTGGAGTGGGAGAGCTCCTACAATGAGCAGTTCTTC. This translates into CASSQLEWESSYNEQFF.

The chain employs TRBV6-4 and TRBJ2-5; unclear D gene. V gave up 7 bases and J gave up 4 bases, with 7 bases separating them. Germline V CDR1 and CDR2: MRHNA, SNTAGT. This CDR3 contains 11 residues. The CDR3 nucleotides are TGTGCCAGCATAAAACGAGAGACCCAGTACTTC. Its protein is CASIKRETQYF.

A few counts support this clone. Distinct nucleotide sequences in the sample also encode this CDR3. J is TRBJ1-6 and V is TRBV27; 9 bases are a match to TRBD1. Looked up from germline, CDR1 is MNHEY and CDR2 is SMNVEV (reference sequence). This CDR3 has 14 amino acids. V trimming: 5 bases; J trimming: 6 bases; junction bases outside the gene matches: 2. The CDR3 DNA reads TGTGCCAGCAGTCCACAGGGGGCTAATTCACCCCTCCACTTT. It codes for CASSPQGANSPLHF.